Presented here are 15 T cell receptor beta chains from one specimen sequenced in a study of T cells in Graves' hyperthyroidism and ophthalmopathy. RNA transcripts provided the source from which TCR beta CDR3 regions were amplified. With the HTBI primer set, the TCR CDR3 went through a first round of RT-PCR. TCRdb passed the multiplex PCR reads through MiXCR, listing each CDR3 protein once. The sample records hundreds of thousands of distinct CDR3 sequences, about 24% being singletons. Sequenced input: blood. These receptors were collected from a woman younger than 45 with Graves' ophthalmopathy.

This chain links TRBV5-1 with TRBJ2-7, with TRBD2 identical over 10 bases. The junction had 8 bases not matched to a gene; V was cut back by 4 bases and J by 4 bases. The CDR3 covers 15 residues. Germline CDR1 reads SGHRS; CDR2 reads YFSETQ. The CDR3 reads CASSPLSSGGYEQYF. The CDR3, as DNA: TGCGCCAGCAGCCCCCTTTCTAGCGGGGGATACGAGCAGTACTTC.

The V and J genes are TRBV19 and TRBJ1-1, with 7 positions matching TRBD1. Germline V gene lookup returns CDR1 LNHDA and CDR2 SQIVND (reference sequence). The CDR3 has 13 residues. Trimming removed 3 bases from V and 5 bases from J; junction bases left unmatched: 3. CDR3 nucleotides: TGTGCCAGTAGTATGAGGGGGCCTACTGAAGCTTTCTTT. Amino acid sequence: CASSMRGPTEAFF.

This clonotype was seen repeatedly, ten times or more. The chain uses TRBV11-2 and TRBJ1-2, with D possibly matching TRBD1 (5 bases). V gave up 5 bases and J gave up 3 bases, with 13 bases separating them. The CDR3 covers 14 residues. In germline, CDR1 is SGHAT, CDR2 FQNNGV. The CDR3 loop reads CASSNQGYYYGYTF. CDR3 sequence (DNA): TGTGCCAGCAGCAACCAGGGTTACTACTATGGCTACACCTTC.

This clonotype was seen repeatedly, ten times or more. The V gene is TRBV24-1, the J gene TRBJ2-5, with 12 bases identical to TRBD1. This CDR3 has 16 amino acids. CDR1 and CDR2 from the germline V gene are KGHDR and SFDVKD. Trimming took 3 bases from V and 5 from J; bases not matched to a gene: 6. The CDR3 bases are TGTGCCACCAGTGATGCCGGGACAGGGGGCTCGGAGACCCAGTACTTC. Translated: CATSDAGTGGSETQYF.

This clonotype showed up just a few times. This may be a read error, as it is one base from a much larger clone. The CDR3 spells CASRPEGATEAFF. Written as DNA, the CDR3 is TGTGCCAGCCGACCCGAAGGCGCGACTGAAGCTTTCTTT. This chain joins TRBV11-2 and TRBJ1-1; D remains ambiguous. This CDR3 spans 13 amino acids. V was trimmed by 8 bases and J by 5 bases, leaving 15 bases between them. Germline V lookup: CDR1 SGHAT, CDR2 FQNNGV.

This clonotype was counted many times. The J gene is TRBJ2-5, the V gene TRBV7-2; 7 bases are a match to TRBD1. The CDR3 runs to 16 residues. The germline V gene has CDR1 SGHTA and CDR2 FQGNSA. V lost 5 bases and J lost 3; bases outside the gene matches: 12. CDR3 sequence (DNA): TGTGCCAGCAGCCCACCCGGTAGGGGACAGAAAGAGACCCAGTACTTC. Protein sequence: CASSPPGRGQKETQYF.

This clonotype has a count of ten or more. J is TRBJ1-1 and V is TRBV6-1; perhaps TRBD1 as D (6 bases). This CDR3 is built from 18 residues. Trimming pared 5 bases from V and 1 base from J, leaving 23 bases between. Germline-derived CDR1 and CDR2 are MNHNS and SASEGT. Here the CDR3 DNA reads TGTGCCAGCAGTAAATACGGGAATAGGGGGGGACAGAACACTGAAGCTTTCTTT. Translating it yields CASSKYGNRGGQNTEAFF.

This clonotype was counted only a few times. The rearrangement links TRBV6-1 to TRBJ2-5; weak D call: TRBD1 (5 bases). V lost 6 bases, J lost 5 bases, and 16 bases lay in between. Germline V gene data show CDR1 as MNHNS and CDR2 as SASEGT. The CDR3 runs to 14 residues. CDR3 amino acids: CASREQATWETQYF. In DNA, the CDR3 is TGTGCCAGCAGGGAACAGGCTACCTGGGAGACCCAGTACTTC.

A remark on this clonotype: Relative to the germline gene, one junction end is altered; a read error may explain this. The chain joins TRBV30 to TRBJ1-1; D remains unclear. CDR3 length: 16 amino acids. Per the germline V gene, CDR1 is GTSNPN and CDR2 is SVGIG (reference sequence). The CDR3 sequence is CAWRKSGRVVNTEAFF. CDR3 bases: TGTGCCTGGAGGAAAAGTGGTCGGGTCGTGAATACTGAAGCTTTCTTT.

The chain recombines TRBV10-3 with TRBJ1-5; possibly TRBD1 for D (6 bases). The CDR3 has 16 residues. Germline CDR1 reads ENHRY; CDR2 reads SYGVKD. V was clipped by 0 bases and J by 2 bases, with 11 bases between them. CDR3 DNA: TGTGCCATCAGTGAGTCTGGCAGGGGTGGCAATCAGCCCCAGCATTTT. Its protein product is CAISESGRGGNQPQHF.

This sequence joins TRBV7-2 and TRBJ2-5; D gene ambiguous. The CDR3 runs 14 residues. Germline V CDR1 and CDR2: SGHTA, FQGNSA. V was trimmed by 5 bases and J by 5 bases, leaving 15 bases between them. The CDR3 loop is CASSRTALGETQYF. The CDR3 DNA reads as TGTGCCAGCAGCCGGACGGCGTTGGGGGAGACCCAGTACTTC.

This clonotype has at least ten counts. This sequence joins TRBV3-1 and TRBJ1-2; D is ambiguous. V was pared by 6 bases and J by 8 bases, with 19 bases between. This CDR3 has 14 amino acids. The germline V gene encodes CDR1 LGHDT and CDR2 YNNKEL (reference sequence). CDR3 protein: CASSSYDRDSGYTF. CDR3 DNA sequence: TGTGCCAGCAGTTCCTACGACCGGGATTCGGGCTACACCTTC.

This clonotype was counted many times. A read error may explain this, as a much larger clone is one base away. The V and J genes are TRBV20-1 and TRBJ2-5; D is possibly TRBD1 (5 bases). The germline CDR1 and CDR2 sequences are DFQATT and SNEGSKA (reference sequence). This CDR3 contains 12 residues. The ends were cut back, 0 bases at V and 7 bases at J, with 9 bases in the middle. CDR3 in DNA: TGCAGTGCTAGAGAACAGGCGAGGACCCAGTACTTC. This gives the protein CSAREQARTQYF.

This clonotype has only a few counts. The chain is built from TRBV7-2 and TRBJ2-5; D could derive from TRBD1 or TRBD2 (5 bases each). Germline V lookup: CDR1 SGHTA, CDR2 FQGNSA. V was shortened by 5 bases and J by 2 bases, with 15 bases between the two germline ends. This CDR3 is 15 amino acids long. In DNA, the CDR3 is TGTGCCAGCAGCCCTGACCCATGGGGGCAAGAGACCCAGTACTTC. The encoded protein is CASSPDPWGQETQYF.

This clonotype was seen at least ten times. This CDR3 reads CASRTGDPYGYTF. CDR3 DNA: TGTGCCAGCAGGACAGGGGATCCCTATGGCTACACCTTC. The V call is TRBV6-5, the J call TRBJ1-2; 8 nucleotides agree with TRBD1. With 6 bases clipped from V and 4 bases from J, the junction kept 4 bases outside the gene matches. CDR3 length: 13 amino acids. Germline V gives CDR1 MNHEY, CDR2 SVGAGI.